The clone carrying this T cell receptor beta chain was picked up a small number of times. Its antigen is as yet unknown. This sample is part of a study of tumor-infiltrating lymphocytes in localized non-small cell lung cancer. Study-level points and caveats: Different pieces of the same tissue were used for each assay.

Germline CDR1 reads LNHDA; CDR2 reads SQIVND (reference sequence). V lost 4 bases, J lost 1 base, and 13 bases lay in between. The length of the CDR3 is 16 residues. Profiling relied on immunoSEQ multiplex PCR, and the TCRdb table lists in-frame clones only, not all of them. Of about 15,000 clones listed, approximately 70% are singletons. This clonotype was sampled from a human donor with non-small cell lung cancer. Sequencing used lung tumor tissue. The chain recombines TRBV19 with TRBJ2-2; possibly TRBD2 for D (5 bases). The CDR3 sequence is CASSTPPAGNTGELFF. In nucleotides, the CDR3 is TGTGCCAGTAGTACGCCCCCCGCGGGGAACACCGGGGAGCTGTTTTTT.